This TCR beta chain was recovered during a study of T-cell memory formation after mild COVID-19. The CDR3 runs 14 residues. The V gene end was trimmed by 4 bases and the J gene end by 4 bases; junction bases not matched to a gene: 2. Germline V gene data show CDR1 as DFQATT and CDR2 as SNEGSKA (reference sequence). MiXCR was run by TCRdb on the 5' RACE reads, yielding one entry per CDR3 protein. The data hold hundreds of thousands of distinct CDR3 sequences, with about 13% observed a single time. The table lists this clonotype with many counts. The V gene is TRBV20-1, the J gene TRBJ2-1, with 12 bases lining up with TRBD2. The sequencing input was PBMCs or a T cell subset sorted from them (not recorded which). This receptor was taken from a man aged 18 to 29 who had mild COVID-19 (a few samples of this study predate the infection). Cell type and time point are not known. DNA of the CDR3: TGCAGTGCTACCACTAGCGGGGGGTACAATGAGCAGTTCTTC. Its translation is CSATTSGGYNEQFF.